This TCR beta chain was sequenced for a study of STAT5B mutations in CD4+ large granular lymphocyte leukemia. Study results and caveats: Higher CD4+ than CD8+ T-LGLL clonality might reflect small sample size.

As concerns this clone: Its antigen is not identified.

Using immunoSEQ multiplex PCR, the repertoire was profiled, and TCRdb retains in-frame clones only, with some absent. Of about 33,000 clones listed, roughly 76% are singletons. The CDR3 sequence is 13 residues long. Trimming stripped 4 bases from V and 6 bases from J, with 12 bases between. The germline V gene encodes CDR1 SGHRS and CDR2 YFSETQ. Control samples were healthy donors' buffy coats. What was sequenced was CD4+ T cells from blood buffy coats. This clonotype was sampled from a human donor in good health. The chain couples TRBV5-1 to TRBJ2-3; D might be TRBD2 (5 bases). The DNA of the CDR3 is TGCGCCAGCAGCACCCGTAGCGAGGATACGCAGTATTTT. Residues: CASSTRSEDTQYF.